The 25 T cell receptor beta chains given below trace back to one sample, sequenced in a study of response to subunit inactivated influenza vaccine. TCRdb re-analysed the RT-PCR reads in MiXCR, keeping a single row per CDR3 protein. The profile covers fewer than 750,000 distinct CDR3 sequences, with less than 15% appearing a single time and 11% taken by the ten largest. The sample in question was PBMCs from blood, obtained 12 days after vaccination. These receptors originate from a man in his fifties who received an inactivated influenza vaccine.

The genes are TRBV7-2 and TRBJ1-1; TRBD1 agrees at 7 bases. The V gene end was trimmed by 4 bases and the J gene end by 3 bases; junction bases not matched to a gene: 5. Germline V gene lookup returns CDR1 SGHTA and CDR2 FQGNSA. The CDR3 is made up of 14 amino acids. CDR3 amino acids: CASSSRQGYTEAFF. The CDR3, as DNA: TGTGCCAGCAGCTCCCGACAGGGCTACACTGAAGCTTTCTTT.

This clonotype occurred a few times. The chain is built from TRBV27 and TRBJ2-1; D gene uncertain. The CDR3 has 14 amino acids. From germline, CDR1 is MNHEY and CDR2 SMNVEV (reference sequence). V lost 4 bases, J lost 3 bases, and 10 bases lay in between. The CDR3 sequence is CASSSRTGYNEQFF. The CDR3 DNA sequence: TGTGCCAGCAGTTCACGGACCGGCTACAATGAGCAGTTCTTC.

The gene calls are TRBV10-2 and TRBJ2-7; D remains unclear. V shed 4 bases and J shed 4 bases, with 32 bases lying between them. Per the germline V gene, CDR1 is WSHSY and CDR2 is SAAADI. The CDR3 totals 20 residues. The DNA for the CDR3 is TGCGCCAGCAGTGGGGTTTTCCTGGACGTCGGGCTCCAAAGGACGTACGAGCAGTACTTC. Encoded protein: CASSGVFLDVGLQRTYEQYF.

This clonotype was seen only a few times. CDR3 nucleotide sequence: TGTGCCAGCAGCTTAGTCGAGGGAGTTATCTACAATGAGCAGTTCTTC. Amino acid sequence: CASSLVEGVIYNEQFF. The J gene is TRBJ2-1, the V gene TRBV7-6; D might be TRBD2 (5 bases). This CDR3 region has 16 residues. In germline, CDR1 is SGHVS, CDR2 FNYEAQ. Trimming removed 1 base from V and 3 bases from J, with 13 bases in between.

This clonotype has a count of ten or more. The chain links TRBV20-1 to TRBJ2-2; 10 positions agree with TRBD2. V lost 7 bases and J lost 4; bases outside the gene matches: 6. This CDR3 has 14 residues. The V gene's germline CDR1 is DFQATT and CDR2 SNEGSKA (reference sequence). CDR3 residues: CSGVLAGTTGELFF. The CDR3 region has the DNA TGCAGTGGAGTACTAGCGGGAACCACCGGGGAGCTGTTTTTT.

This chain links TRBV9 with TRBJ2-3, with D unresolved. The germline V gene encodes CDR1 SGDLS and CDR2 YYNGEE. The CDR3 consists of 16 residues. Trimming pared 0 bases from V and 2 bases from J, leaving 13 bases between. CDR3 loop: CASSVAVRGPTDTQYF. DNA for the CDR3: TGTGCCAGCAGCGTAGCGGTGCGTGGTCCCACAGATACGCAGTATTTT.

The genes are TRBV7-2 and TRBJ2-1; 7 bases are a match to TRBD2. CDR3 size: 16 residues. CDR1 is SGHTA, CDR2 FQGNSA, per germline. Trimming at V came to 1 base and at J to 1 base, leaving 4 bases not matched to a gene. The CDR3 coding sequence is TGTGCCAGCAGCTTAGTCCCGGGAGGATCCTACAATGAGCAGTTCTTC. It specifies CASSLVPGGSYNEQFF.

V usage is TRBV29-1 and J usage is TRBJ2-2, with D maybe TRBD2 (6 bases). The CDR3 runs 13 residues. V dropped 5 bases and J dropped 7 bases, with 14 bases sitting between them. CDR1 and CDR2 (germline): SQVTM, ANQGSEA. CDR3 protein: CSVLEGLSGELFF. CDR3 nucleotides: TGCAGCGTTTTGGAGGGTTTAAGCGGGGAGCTGTTTTTT.

This clonotype was seen repeatedly, ten times or more. V and J are TRBV11-2 and TRBJ1-1, with a tentative D call TRBD1 (5 bases). V was shortened by 8 bases and J by 0 bases, with 10 bases between the two germline ends. CDR1 is SGHAT, CDR2 FQNNGV, per germline. CDR3 length equals 13 residues. The CDR3 DNA follows: TGTGCCAGCGGGGACGGATTGAACACTGAAGCTTTCTTT. This codes for CASGDGLNTEAFF.

The chain combines TRBV5-1 with TRBJ2-5; 7 bases are shared with TRBD1. Germline CDR1 and CDR2: SGHRS and YFSETQ. Trimming took 4 bases from V and 2 from J; bases not matched to a gene: 8. The CDR3 runs to 15 residues. CDR3 nucleotides: TGCGCCAGCAGCCGACTCGGGACAGAGCAAGAGACCCAGTACTTC. It is translated as CASSRLGTEQETQYF.

The chain couples TRBV4-2 to TRBJ2-7; 7 bases are a match to TRBD1. This CDR3 has 16 amino acids. The trim removed 1 base at V and 0 bases at J, leaving 6 bases unmatched. Germline V gene lookup returns CDR1 LGHNA and CDR2 YNFKEQ. The CDR3: CASSQVGQVSSYEQYF. Here the CDR3 DNA reads TGTGCCAGCAGCCAAGTCGGACAGGTGAGCTCCTACGAGCAGTACTTC.

This clonotype was counted a few times. The rearrangement links TRBV29-1 to TRBJ1-2; D might be TRBD1 (5 bases). Between the trimmed V and J ends, which lost 2 bases and 0 bases, there was a span of 13 bases. Germline V lookup: CDR1 SQVTM, CDR2 ANQGSEA. CDR3 length: 15 amino acids. The CDR3 DNA reads as TGCAGCGTTGAACAACAGGCTGAAACTAACTATGGCTACACCTTC. This codes for CSVEQQAETNYGYTF.

In this sample, this clonotype turned up a few times. The V call is TRBV6-1, the J call TRBJ1-4; TRBD1 agrees at 9 bases. This CDR3 comprises 16 residues. With 7 bases clipped from V and 2 bases from J, the junction kept 8 bases outside the gene matches. Germline V gene sequence: CDR1 MNHNS, CDR2 SASEGT. For the CDR3, the DNA is TGTGCCAGCAAACCGGGACAGGGAGTGACTAATGAAAAACTGTTTTTT. Its translation is CASKPGQGVTNEKLFF.

The V gene is TRBV7-6, the J gene TRBJ2-7, with TRBD1 matching over 9 bases. V lost 3 bases and J lost 3; bases outside the gene matches: 9. The CDR3 is 16 amino acids. Germline V gene lookup returns CDR1 SGHVS and CDR2 FNYEAQ. The CDR3 DNA reads as TGTGCCAGCAGCTTCGGGACAGGGTCTGGAAACTACGAGCAGTACTTC. This gives the protein CASSFGTGSGNYEQYF.

The chain recombines TRBV24-1 with TRBJ2-3, with 8 nucleotides matching TRBD2. This CDR3 has 13 residues. Germline V lookup: CDR1 KGHDR, CDR2 SFDVKD. J was trimmed by 3 bases and V by 9 bases; bases with no gene match: 4. The CDR3 sequence: CATEAGATDTQYF. DNA of the CDR3: TGTGCCACCGAAGCGGGAGCGACAGATACGCAGTATTTT.

V and J are TRBV2 and TRBJ2-1, with a possible D match to TRBD1 (6 bases). V was cut by 7 bases and J by 7 bases, with 20 bases left in between. The germline V gene encodes CDR1 SNHLY and CDR2 FYNNEI. The CDR3 covers 15 residues. The CDR3 here is CASTPRGIISNEQFF. The CDR3 nucleotides are TGTGCCAGCACCCCGAGGGGGATTATTAGTAATGAGCAGTTCTTC.

This clonotype occurred many times. J is TRBJ2-7 and V is TRBV15, with unresolved D. Germline CDR1 reads LNHNV; CDR2 reads YYDKDF (reference sequence). This CDR3 spans 14 amino acids. The V end lost 3 bases, the J end lost 1 base, and 10 bases lay between the germline ends. CDR3 nucleotides: TGTGCCACCAGCAGGGACCTTACATCCTACGAGCAGTACTTC. Translation gives CATSRDLTSYEQYF.

This chain's CDR3 is CATSRDWTATGELFF. The CDR3 region has the DNA TGTGCCACCAGCAGAGATTGGACAGCCACCGGGGAGCTGTTTTTT. The chain uses TRBV15 and TRBJ2-2; a weak D match, TRBD1 (6 bases). Germline assignment: CDR1 LNHNV and CDR2 YYDKDF (reference sequence). The CDR3 sequence is 15 residues long. Trimming took off 0 bases at V and 4 bases at J, with 9 bases between the two ends. The full variable domain, its missing parts supplied by reference TRBV15 and TRBJ2-2, is DAMVIQNPRYQVTQFGKPVTLSCSQTLNHNVMYWYQQKSSQAPKLLFHYYDKDFNNEADTPDNFQSRRPNTSFCFLDIRSPGLGDTAMYLCATSRDWTATGELFFGEGSRLTVL.

J is TRBJ2-5 and V is TRBV20-1, with TRBD2 identical over 8 bases. After removal of 1 base from V and 5 bases from J, the junction contained 18 bases not matched to a gene. CDR3 length: 18 amino acids. Germline V gene sequence: CDR1 DFQATT, CDR2 SNEGSKA (reference sequence). The CDR3, as DNA: TGCAGTGCTAGAGGCATCGGTAGCGGGGACTACTCGAAGGAGACCCAGTACTTC. Protein: CSARGIGSGDYSKETQYF.

This clonotype was found many times. This rearrangement joins TRBV4-3 to TRBJ2-1; 8 bases fit TRBD2. Trimming cost V 4 bases and J 6 bases; bases outside gene matches: 11. The CDR3 is made up of 16 amino acids. Germline lookup yields CDR1 LGHNA and CDR2 YSLEER. This CDR3 is CASSLYQGTSGNEQFF. The CDR3 DNA is TGCGCCAGCAGCCTATATCAAGGGACTAGTGGCAATGAGCAGTTCTTC.

This clonotype was counted between two and nine times. The chain combines TRBV25-1 with TRBJ1-1, with TRBD1 matching 8 bases. The CDR3 totals 14 residues. V lost 1 base and J lost 4; bases outside the gene matches: 2. Germline CDR1 reads MGHDK; CDR2 reads SYGVNS. The CDR3 DNA follows: TGTGCCAGCAGTGAATCGGACAGGGCCACTGAAGCTTTCTTT. Translated, it gives CASSESDRATEAFF. Variable domain in full (rest from reference TRBV25-1 and TRBJ1-1): EADIYQTPRYLVIGTGKKITLECSQTMGHDKMYWYQQDPGMELHLIHYSYGVNSTEKGDLSSESTVSRIRTEHFPLTLESARPSHTSQYLCASSESDRATEAFFGQGTRLTVV.

This sequence joins TRBV7-4 and TRBJ2-1; D gene ambiguous. The length of the CDR3 is 17 residues. Germline assignment: CDR1 SGHVT and CDR2 SQSDAQ. V shed 1 base and J shed 0 bases, with 13 bases lying between them. This CDR3 is CASSLVYTDNSYNEQFF. The DNA of the CDR3 is TGTGCCAGCAGCTTAGTTTACACAGATAACTCCTACAATGAGCAGTTCTTC.

The J gene is TRBJ2-7, the V gene TRBV18; D is possibly TRBD1 (6 bases). Trimming removed 6 bases at V and 0 bases at J, with 15 bases between. This CDR3 comprises 15 residues. Per germline, CDR1 KGHSH and CDR2 LQKENI. CDR3 sequence (DNA): TGTGCCAGCTCTCCTACAGGGATCACCTCCTACGAGCAGTACTTC. Protein sequence: CASSPTGITSYEQYF. The full variable domain, its missing parts supplied by reference TRBV18 and TRBJ2-7, is NAGVMQNPRHLVRRRGQEARLRCSPMKGHSHVYWYRQLPEEGLKFMVYLQKENIIDESGMPKERFSAEFPKEGPSILRIQQVVRGDSAAYFCASSPTGITSYEQYFGPGTRLTVT.

The V call is TRBV20-1, the J call TRBJ2-5, with 8 bases identical to TRBD1. The germline CDR1 and CDR2 sequences are DFQATT and SNEGSKA (reference sequence). This CDR3 is built from 12 residues. V gave up 6 bases and J gave up 6 bases; unmatched junction bases: 6. The CDR3 loop is CSAPDRAKTQYF. The DNA for the CDR3 is TGCAGTGCCCCGGACAGGGCAAAGACCCAGTACTTC.

This clonotype was detected a few times. The chain uses TRBV7-9 and TRBJ2-7; tentatively, D is TRBD1 (6 bases). The CDR3 spans 15 residues. Germline values: CDR1 SEHNR, CDR2 FQNEAQ (reference sequence). V gave up 5 bases and J gave up 1 base, with 15 bases separating them. CDR3 amino acids: CASSAVQGSSYEQYF. The CDR3 nucleotides are TGTGCCAGCAGCGCGGTACAGGGTTCTTCCTACGAGCAGTACTTC.